This TCR beta chain was documented in a study of CD8+ T cells in alopecia areata. The authors extracted RNA and reverse transcribed it into cDNA as the sequencing template. Data came from immunoSEQ multiplex PCR; TCRdb stores just in-frame clones and leaves some out. This table has some 190,000 clones, roughly three fifths appearing once. Trimming took 8 bases from V and 3 from J; bases not matched to a gene: 17. CDR1 is SQVTM, CDR2 ANQGSEA, per germline. CDR3 length: 16 amino acids. Treatment reported: oral pan-JAK inhibitor, 5-10 mg twice daily. The V gene is TRBV29-1, the J gene TRBJ2-7, with 9 bases matching TRBD1. The origin of this receptor is a human donor with alopecia areata. Sequences were derived from CD4+ T cells sorted from blood, sampled at week 4, from a patient treated with tofacitinib. CDR3 DNA: TGCAGCTTCTCGGGGGGCCCGGGACAGGGTTTCTACGAGCAGTACTTC. Translated, it gives CSFSGGPGQGFYEQYF.